These T cell receptor beta chains were read from a single sample in a study of blood T cell repertoires in COVID-19. Here immunoSEQ multiplex PCR was the method, and the copy in TCRdb shows in-frame clones only, minus some. The data contain over 250,000 clones, more than 85% of them singletons. The sample was PBMCs or T cells enriched from blood (not recorded which). The receptor set was obtained from a man aged 40-49 years who had recovered from COVID-19. CDR3s include the opening cysteine and the closing phenylalanine or tryptophan. The D gene is left open where the match is weak. Not every row has a clone size; where given, it reads once, few, many or a size class.

CDR3 protein: CASSFGGDTEAFF; CDR3 DNA: TGTGCCAGCAGCTTCGGGGGGGACACTGAAGCTTTCTTT; D gene: .; J gene: TRBJ1-1; V gene: TRBV7-9; clone size: .
CDR3 protein: CASSPDRGYGYTF; CDR3 DNA: TGTGCCAGCAGCCCAGACAGGGGCTATGGCTACACCTTC; D gene: TRBD1; J gene: TRBJ1-2; V gene: TRBV7-2; clone size: .
CDR3 protein: CASSQEPLISSYNEQFF; CDR3 DNA: TGCGCCAGCAGCCAAGAGCCCCTCATCAGCTCCTACAATGAGCAGTTCTTC; D gene: .; J gene: TRBJ2-1; V gene: TRBV4-1; clone size: .
CDR3 protein: CARYSRGPQTPRSYNSPLHF; CDR3 DNA: TGTGCCAGGTACTCACGCGGGCCACAAACCCCACGCTCCTATAATTCACCCCTCCACTTT; D gene: .; J gene: TRBJ1-6; V gene: TRBV7-4; clone size: .
CDR3 protein: CASSQSGGADEQYF; CDR3 DNA: TGTGCCAGCAGCCAAAGCGGGGGGGCGGACGAGCAGTACTTC; D gene: TRBD2; J gene: TRBJ2-7; V gene: TRBV3-1/TRBV3-2; clone size: .
CDR3 protein: CASSVQGSGYTF; CDR3 DNA: TGTGCCAGCAGCGTACAGGGGAGTGGCTACACCTTC; D gene: TRBD1; J gene: TRBJ1-2; V gene: TRBV11-3; clone size: .
CDR3 protein: CASTLRGTQYF; CDR3 DNA: TGTGCCAGTACCCTCCGAGGGACCCAGTACTTC; D gene: .; J gene: TRBJ2-5; V gene: TRBV19; clone size: .
CDR3 protein: CASSARAGGGEQYF; CDR3 DNA: TGTGCCAGCAGCGCTCGGGCCGGGGGAGGCGAGCAGTACTTC; D gene: .; J gene: TRBJ2-7; V gene: TRBV7-3; clone size: once
CDR3 protein: CASGARGQGGEQFF; CDR3 DNA: TGTGCTAGTGGGGCCAGGGGACAGGGTGGAGAGCAGTTCTTC; D gene: TRBD1; J gene: TRBJ2-1; V gene: TRBV12-5; clone size: once
CDR3 protein: CASSELAGAWSEQFF; CDR3 DNA: TGTGCCAGCAGTGAACTAGCGGGAGCTTGGAGTGAGCAGTTCTTC; D gene: TRBD2; J gene: TRBJ2-1; V gene: TRBV2; clone size: .
CDR3 protein: CASSGTGRQERTQYF; CDR3 DNA: TGTGCCAGCAGTGGGACAGGTCGGCAAGAACGGACCCAGTACTTC; D gene: TRBD1; J gene: TRBJ2-5; V gene: TRBV27; clone size: .
CDR3 protein: CASSRLAGGRTGELFF; CDR3 DNA: TGTGCCAGCAGCCGACTAGCGGGGGGGCGCACCGGGGAGCTGTTTTTT; D gene: TRBD2; J gene: TRBJ2-2; V gene: TRBV7-8; clone size: many
CDR3 protein: CASSPGREEAFF; CDR3 DNA: TGTGCCAGCTCACCCGGACGGGAGGAAGCTTTCTTT; D gene: .; J gene: TRBJ1-1; V gene: TRBV18; clone size: .
CDR3 protein: CASSLQMAGYSPLHF; CDR3 DNA: TGTGCCAGCAGTTTACAGATGGCAGGGTATTCACCCCTCCACTTT; D gene: .; J gene: TRBJ1-6; V gene: TRBV27; clone size: .
CDR3 protein: CASSPLRAGAYGYTF; CDR3 DNA: TGTGCCAGCAGCCCCCTCCGTGCAGGGGCCTATGGCTACACCTTC; D gene: .; J gene: TRBJ1-2; V gene: TRBV7-6; clone size: .
CDR3 protein: CASSLGLGLAGGKAYEQYF; CDR3 DNA: TGTGCCAGCAGCTTAGGTCTAGGGCTAGCGGGAGGAAAAGCCTACGAGCAGTACTTC; D gene: TRBD2; J gene: TRBJ2-7; V gene: TRBV7-6; clone size: .
CDR3 protein: CASSLAGQGLDGYTF; CDR3 DNA: TGCGCCAGCAGCTTGGCCGGACAGGGTTTGGATGGCTACACCTTC; D gene: TRBD1; J gene: TRBJ1-2; V gene: TRBV5-1; clone size: .
CDR3 protein: CASMIGGAYEQYF; CDR3 DNA: TGTGCCAGCATGATCGGCGGGGCCTACGAGCAGTACTTC; D gene: .; J gene: TRBJ2-7; V gene: TRBV28; clone size: .
CDR3 protein: CASSDSPANNEQFF; CDR3 DNA: TGTGCCAGCAGTGACAGCCCGGCCAACAATGAGCAGTTCTTC; D gene: .; J gene: TRBJ2-1; V gene: TRBV28; clone size: .
CDR3 protein: CASGFLAGDTEAFF; CDR3 DNA: TGTGCCAGCGGTTTTCTGGCAGGCGACACTGAAGCTTTCTTT; D gene: .; J gene: TRBJ1-1; V gene: TRBV3-1/TRBV3-2; clone size: .
CDR3 protein: CASSPPDRGSEKLFF; CDR3 DNA: TGTGCCAGCTCACCACCAGACAGGGGGTCTGAAAAACTGTTTTTT; D gene: TRBD1; J gene: TRBJ1-4; V gene: TRBV18; clone size: .
CDR3 protein: CASSPTSGRPSSYEQYF; CDR3 DNA: TGTGCCAGCAGCCCGACTAGCGGGAGGCCCAGCTCCTACGAGCAGTACTTC; D gene: TRBD2; J gene: TRBJ2-7; V gene: TRBV27; clone size: once
CDR3 protein: CASSPTGVTNEKLFF; CDR3 DNA: TGCGCCAGCAGCCCGACAGGGGTAACTAATGAAAAACTGTTTTTT; D gene: TRBD1; J gene: TRBJ1-4; V gene: TRBV5-1; clone size: .
CDR3 protein: CASSALGTGFEKLFF; CDR3 DNA: TGTGCCAGCAGCGCACTCGGGACAGGGTTTGAAAAACTGTTTTTT; D gene: TRBD1; J gene: TRBJ1-4; V gene: TRBV9; clone size: .
CDR3 protein: CASSPEPGQGNRQPQHF; CDR3 DNA: TGTGCCAGCAGCCCCGAACCCGGACAGGGGAATCGGCAGCCCCAGCATTTT; D gene: TRBD1; J gene: TRBJ1-5; V gene: TRBV7-8; clone size: .
CDR3 protein: CASSTRDSGSWNTIYF; CDR3 DNA: TGTGCCAGCAGCACCCGGGACAGTGGAAGTTGGAACACCATATATTTT; D gene: TRBD1; J gene: TRBJ1-3; V gene: TRBV13; clone size: .
CDR3 protein: CASSVVTSGAGDTQYF; CDR3 DNA: TGTGCCAGCAGCGTAGTGACTAGCGGGGCAGGAGATACGCAGTATTTT; D gene: TRBD2; J gene: TRBJ2-3; V gene: TRBV9; clone size: .
CDR3 protein: CASSIVQTDSYEQYF; CDR3 DNA: TGTGCCAGTAGTATAGTACAGACGGACTCCTACGAGCAGTACTTC; D gene: .; J gene: TRBJ2-7; V gene: TRBV19; clone size: .
CDR3 protein: CAIFGDRDYEQYF; CDR3 DNA: TGTGCCATATTTGGGGACAGGGACTACGAGCAGTACTTC; D gene: TRBD1; J gene: TRBJ2-7; V gene: TRBV6-5; clone size: .
CDR3 protein: CNSVRDRGLYAEQYF; CDR3 DNA: TGTAATAGCGTCCGTGACAGGGGCCTTTACGCCGAGCAGTACTTC; D gene: TRBD1; J gene: TRBJ2-7; V gene: TRBV28; clone size: .
CDR3 protein: CASREGVNTEAFF; CDR3 DNA: TGTGCCAGCAGGGAAGGGGTTAATACTGAAGCTTTCTTT; D gene: .; J gene: TRBJ1-1; V gene: TRBV7-3; clone size: .
CDR3 protein: CASSQMGQGREQYF; CDR3 DNA: TGTGCCAGCTCACAGATGGGACAGGGCCGGGAGCAGTACTTC; D gene: TRBD1; J gene: TRBJ2-7; V gene: TRBV18; clone size: .
CDR3 protein: CASSRRAGGIVGAGANVLTF; CDR3 DNA: TGTGCCAGCAGCCGTCGGGCAGGGGGCATAGTAGGAGCTGGGGCCAACGTCCTGACTTTC; D gene: TRBD1; J gene: TRBJ2-6; V gene: TRBV2; clone size: .
CDR3 protein: CASSLAGTGGNYEQYF; CDR3 DNA: TGTGCCAGCAGCTTAGCCGGGACAGGGGGCAACTACGAGCAGTACTTC; D gene: TRBD1; J gene: TRBJ2-7; V gene: TRBV11-2; clone size: .
CDR3 protein: CASSLAGQNQPQHF; CDR3 DNA: TGTGCCAGCAGCCTCGCTGGACAGAATCAGCCCCAGCATTTT; D gene: .; J gene: TRBJ1-5; V gene: TRBV28; clone size: .
CDR3 protein: CASTVGLAGEETQYF; CDR3 DNA: TGTGCCAGTACCGTCGGACTAGCGGGAGAAGAGACCCAGTACTTC; D gene: TRBD2; J gene: TRBJ2-5; V gene: TRBV19; clone size: .
CDR3 protein: CASSLDRVREQFF; CDR3 DNA: TGTGCCAGCAGCTTGGACAGGGTCAGGGAGCAGTTCTTC; D gene: TRBD1; J gene: TRBJ2-1; V gene: TRBV7-2; clone size: .
CDR3 protein: CASSLTSGGTGELFF; CDR3 DNA: TGTGCCAGCAGCTTGACTAGCGGGGGTACCGGGGAGCTGTTTTTT; D gene: TRBD2; J gene: TRBJ2-2; V gene: TRBV13; clone size: .
CDR3 protein: CASSLVPGQSLESPLHF; CDR3 DNA: TGCGCCAGCAGCTTGGTTCCGGGACAGAGTTTGGAGAGCCCCCTCCACTTT; D gene: TRBD1; J gene: TRBJ1-6; V gene: TRBV5-1; clone size: .
CDR3 protein: CASSLGGPRLGYTF; CDR3 DNA: TGTGCCAGCAGCTTAGGCGGGCCCCGACTTGGCTACACCTTC; D gene: .; J gene: TRBJ1-2; V gene: TRBV28; clone size: once